These T cell receptor beta chains were read from a single sample in a study of blood T cell repertoires in COVID-19. TCRdb keeps only in-frame clones here, not all; method: immunoSEQ multiplex PCR. The table lists roughly 87,000 clones, 89% of them singletons, with roughly 5.2% in the top ten. What was sequenced was peripheral blood. The origin of the receptors is a woman of 80 years or more with active COVID-19. The CDR3 runs from the conserved cysteine through the conserved F or W. A clone size is listed for some rows: how often the clone was seen (once, few, many), or a class if it is expanded.

cdr3_aa	j_call	v_call	clone_size
CASTGNTEAFF	TRBJ1-1	TRBV19	NA
CAISVAGDGNSPLHF	TRBJ1-6	TRBV10-3	NA
CASSLDTAGVVRNEQFF	TRBJ2-1	TRBV7-2	NA
CASSTQSGEQYF	TRBJ2-7	TRBV12-3/TRBV12-4	NA
CASSIRGRGLNTEAFF	TRBJ1-1	TRBV19	NA
CAWSQRAADTQYF	TRBJ2-3	TRBV30	NA
CSVGRDRGSNQPQHF	TRBJ1-5	TRBV29-1	NA
CASSYVQYTGELFF	TRBJ2-2	TRBV6-2/TRBV6-3	NA
CASSLGGSSGTTYEQYF	TRBJ2-7	TRBV7-6	NA
CASSPWTSGDYEQYF	TRBJ2-7	TRBV18	NA
CASSYDRGLNTGELFF	TRBJ2-2	TRBV6-5	NA
CSASGGLAGGSSYEQYF	TRBJ2-7	TRBV20-1	NA
CASSLGEVGANVLTF	TRBJ2-6	TRBV7-3	NA
CASSLWGRETQYF	TRBJ2-5	TRBV13	NA
CASSLDIAGGYTGELFF	TRBJ2-2	TRBV11-2	once
CASSEGASGTDTQYF	TRBJ2-3	TRBV7-9	NA
CASSIGPQSYNEQFF	TRBJ2-1	TRBV9	NA
CASSPAPGREGNTDTQYF	TRBJ2-3	TRBV5-6	NA
CASSDPGGTSGNEQFF	TRBJ2-1	TRBV5-8	NA
CASSTLQSTDTQYF	TRBJ2-3	TRBV7-3	NA
CASSRLAGVGPHEQFF	TRBJ2-1	TRBV6-2/TRBV6-3	NA
CASRDRVNTGELFF	TRBJ2-2	TRBV5-1	NA
CASSSRDRAFSYNEQFF	TRBJ2-1	TRBV5-8	NA
CASRPQVASGRAYEQYF	TRBJ2-7	TRBV5-1	once
CASSYSRTGGGYGYTF	TRBJ1-2	TRBV6-2/TRBV6-3	few
CASNTGPGTSGYEQYF	TRBJ2-7	TRBV28	NA
CASSLPRGRAGELFF	TRBJ2-2	TRBV11-2	NA
CASSSQPHGDGYTF	TRBJ1-2	TRBV7-2	NA
CASSPPGLAAYEQYF	TRBJ2-7	TRBV4-1	once
CASSSSRGAQYF	TRBJ2-3	TRBV12-3/TRBV12-4	NA
CAWSVYSQKLFF	TRBJ1-4	TRBV30	NA
CASSPALERATYNEQFF	TRBJ2-1	TRBV7-3	NA
CASSLRLAGGGFTGETQYF	TRBJ2-5	TRBV7-2	NA
CASSQALAGRTLFF	TRBJ2-2	TRBV18	NA
CASSARLAASTDTQYF	TRBJ2-3	TRBV2	NA
CASSSLGGILQETQYF	TRBJ2-5	TRBV9	NA
CASSSNRDQPQHF	TRBJ1-5	TRBV28	NA
CASSLSGQSTDTQYF	TRBJ2-3	TRBV7-3	NA
CSASSPAGFSGGNTIYF	TRBJ1-3	TRBV20-1	NA
CASSNTGTGQAYGYTF	TRBJ1-2	TRBV7-9	NA
CASSPWAGGPDNEQFF	TRBJ2-1	TRBV14	NA
CATSSKTSGRADTQYF	TRBJ2-3	TRBV24-1	NA
CASSLRQTFDSPLHF	TRBJ1-6	TRBV11-1	NA
CASSGGQALYGYTF	TRBJ1-2	TRBV2	few
CASSSPDRQDEKLFF	TRBJ1-4	TRBV5-5	NA